The sequence of this TCR beta chain was determined in a study of cytotoxic CD8 clonotypes in ibrutinib-treated CLL. The study's findings and limits: Researchers report that baseline clonality outpaced age-matched healthy donors and tracked circulating CD8+ T-cell counts.

Concerning this clone: Its antigen is not known.

Clones were sequenced by immunoSEQ multiplex PCR, and TCRdb holds only the in-frame ones, with some missing. The data hold tens of thousands of clones, with 60% to 75% observed a single time. Germline CDR1 WNHNN, CDR2 SYGVQD (reference sequence). This CDR3 is built from 11 residues. V lost 8 bases to trimming and J lost 5 bases; unmatched junction nucleotides: 2. The rearrangement uses TRBV10-1 and TRBJ2-7; TRBD1 agrees at 8 bases. This TCR came from a human donor with chronic lymphocytic leukemia. Sequences were derived from PBMCs, sampled after 12 months of ibrutinib treatment. The CDR3 region has the DNA TGCGCCAGCGGACAGGGTAACGAGCAGTACTTC. Translating it yields CASGQGNEQYF.